This T cell receptor beta chain was documented in a study of Ad26.COV2.S vaccination and SARS-CoV-2 variants. As to treatment: over 15 received Ad26.COV2.S at low or high dose, single or two shots; roughly 5 received placebo; per-sample allocation not given. At day 63 after the first vaccine or placebo injection, samples were drawn. CDR1 MNHNY and CDR2 SVGAGI come from the germline V gene (reference sequence). The CDR3 totals 14 residues. Trimming removed 8 bases from V and 1 base from J, with 14 bases in between. Clones were sequenced by immunoSEQ multiplex PCR, and TCRdb holds only the in-frame ones, with some missing. The repertoire holds 300,000 to 400,000 clones, with around 88% as singletons.

This chain uses TRBV6-6 with TRBJ1-1; a weak D match, TRBD1 (6 bases). Sequences were derived from peripheral blood, sampled in a trial of Ad26.COV2.S vaccine versus placebo. This TCR came from a person between 18 and 65 years old who received the Ad26.COV2.S COVID-19 vaccine or a placebo. DNA of the CDR3: TGTGCCAGCTCCCCAGGGGCGACGAACACTGAAGCTTTCTTT. Translated, it gives CASSPGATNTEAFF.